A selection of T cell receptor beta chains follows, all from one sample in a study of shared clonotypes between healthy human individuals. Profiled with immunoSEQ multiplex PCR; TCRdb holds only in-frame clones, not every one. The repertoire holds 1.5 million to 2.5 million clones, over 85% seen once, with around 1% in the top ten. Sequenced sample: naive CD8+ T cells sorted from blood. These receptor sequences come from a man between 18 and 35 years old in good health. Both conserved end residues are part of each CDR3. The order of the fields is J gene, clone size, V gene, D gene, CDR3 protein, CDR3 DNA. D genes are given only for firm matches. Size is omitted from some rows. Given values are once, few, many or a class for expanded clones.

J gene: TRBJ2-7; clone size: .; V gene: TRBV6-6; D gene: TRBD1; CDR3 protein: CASSTGQGPPYEQYF; CDR3 DNA: TGTGCCAGCAGTACCGGACAGGGCCCTCCCTACGAGCAGTACTTC
J gene: TRBJ2-7; clone size: .; V gene: TRBV5-1; D gene: .; CDR3 protein: CASSLGPPYEQYF; CDR3 DNA: TGCGCCAGCAGCCTCGGGCCCCCCTACGAGCAGTACTTC
J gene: TRBJ1-6; clone size: .; V gene: TRBV27; D gene: .; CDR3 protein: CASSLLGNYNSPLHF; CDR3 DNA: TGTGCCAGCAGTTTATTAGGGAACTATAATTCACCCCTCCACTTT
J gene: TRBJ2-7; clone size: .; V gene: TRBV4-1; D gene: TRBD2; CDR3 protein: CASSPRAGRYEQYF; CDR3 DNA: TGCGCCAGCAGCCCCCGAGCGGGGCGCTACGAGCAGTACTTC
J gene: TRBJ2-2; clone size: .; V gene: TRBV19; D gene: TRBD1; CDR3 protein: CASTSPGTGGTGELFF; CDR3 DNA: TGTGCCAGTACCAGCCCCGGGACAGGCGGCACCGGGGAGCTGTTTTTT
J gene: TRBJ2-1; clone size: .; V gene: TRBV11-3; D gene: TRBD2; CDR3 protein: CASSLGLAGVGNEQFF; CDR3 DNA: TGTGCCAGCAGCTTAGGACTAGCGGGAGTTGGGAATGAGCAGTTCTTC
J gene: TRBJ2-7; clone size: .; V gene: TRBV5-4; D gene: TRBD2; CDR3 protein: CASSWGLAGGREQYF; CDR3 DNA: TGTGCCAGCAGCTGGGGACTAGCGGGAGGGCGGGAGCAGTACTTC
J gene: TRBJ2-7; clone size: .; V gene: TRBV6-1; D gene: .; CDR3 protein: CASRLQTTYEQYF; CDR3 DNA: TGTGCCAGCAGGCTTCAGACAACCTACGAGCAGTACTTC
J gene: TRBJ1-1; clone size: .; V gene: TRBV30; D gene: .; CDR3 protein: CAWSNREPTEAFF; CDR3 DNA: TGTGCCTGGAGTAACAGGGAACCCACTGAAGCTTTCTTT
J gene: TRBJ2-1; clone size: .; V gene: TRBV13; D gene: TRBD2; CDR3 protein: CASSLNGGRDEQFF; CDR3 DNA: TGTGCCAGCAGCTTAAATGGCGGGAGGGATGAGCAGTTCTTC
J gene: TRBJ1-2; clone size: .; V gene: TRBV6-5; D gene: .; CDR3 protein: CASSYVFGVMDYGYTF; CDR3 DNA: TGTGCCAGCAGTTACGTGTTCGGGGTTATGGACTATGGCTACACCTTC
J gene: TRBJ2-1; clone size: once; V gene: TRBV4-1; D gene: .; CDR3 protein: CASSQVSQGWQFF; CDR3 DNA: TGCGCCAGCAGCCAAGTTTCACAGGGCTGGCAGTTCTTC
J gene: TRBJ1-2; clone size: .; V gene: TRBV10-1; D gene: .; CDR3 protein: CASTKTGRGGGYTF; CDR3 DNA: TGCGCCAGCACCAAAACAGGGAGGGGGGGTGGCTACACCTTC
J gene: TRBJ2-7; clone size: .; V gene: TRBV10-2; D gene: TRBD2; CDR3 protein: CASRVGLAGVSYF; CDR3 DNA: TGCGCCAGCAGAGTGGGACTAGCGGGGGTCTCTTACTTC
J gene: TRBJ2-6; clone size: once; V gene: TRBV6-5; D gene: TRBD2; CDR3 protein: CATTGGFSGANVLTF; CDR3 DNA: TGTGCTACCACGGGGGGGTTTTCTGGGGCCAACGTCCTGACTTTC
J gene: TRBJ1-1; clone size: few; V gene: TRBV29-1; D gene: .; CDR3 protein: CSVETEDTEAFF; CDR3 DNA: TGCAGCGTTGAGACAGAGGACACTGAAGCTTTCTTT
J gene: TRBJ1-6; clone size: .; V gene: TRBV11-1; D gene: .; CDR3 protein: CASSLAVSQGNNSPLHF; CDR3 DNA: TGTGCCAGCAGCTTAGCCGTCTCTCAGGGGAATAATTCACCCCTCCACTTT
J gene: TRBJ2-7; clone size: .; V gene: TRBV21-1; D gene: .; CDR3 protein: CASSLTTGLGSSYEQYF; CDR3 DNA: TGTGCCAGCAGCTTGACGACAGGACTTGGGAGCTCCTACGAGCAGTACTTC
J gene: TRBJ2-1; clone size: .; V gene: TRBV9; D gene: .; CDR3 protein: CASSVYGGVLDEQFF; CDR3 DNA: TGTGCCAGCAGCGTATATGGTGGGGTACTCGATGAGCAGTTCTTC
J gene: TRBJ2-7; clone size: .; V gene: TRBV5-4; D gene: .; CDR3 protein: CATKLGTGGYEQYF; CDR3 DNA: TGTGCCACCAAGCTCGGGACTGGGGGGTACGAGCAGTACTTC
J gene: TRBJ2-7; clone size: .; V gene: TRBV27; D gene: .; CDR3 protein: CASREGGDYYEQYF; CDR3 DNA: TGTGCCAGCAGGGAGGGCGGGGATTACTACGAGCAGTACTTC
J gene: TRBJ2-7; clone size: .; V gene: TRBV4-1; D gene: TRBD2; CDR3 protein: CASSQVAGGYEQYF; CDR3 DNA: TGCGCCAGCAGCCAAGTTGCGGGGGGCTACGAGCAGTACTTC
J gene: TRBJ2-2; clone size: .; V gene: TRBV7-6; D gene: .; CDR3 protein: CASLPGGSGELFF; CDR3 DNA: TGTGCCAGCCTCCCCGGGGGCTCCGGGGAGCTGTTTTTT
J gene: TRBJ1-6; clone size: .; V gene: TRBV6-1; D gene: TRBD1; CDR3 protein: CASSDIGTGASPLHF; CDR3 DNA: TGTGCCAGCAGTGATATCGGGACAGGGGCTTCACCCCTCCACTTT
J gene: TRBJ1-5; clone size: .; V gene: TRBV2; D gene: TRBD1; CDR3 protein: CASSVGQGVGQPQHF; CDR3 DNA: TGTGCCAGCAGCGTGGGACAGGGGGTAGGTCAGCCCCAGCATTTT
J gene: TRBJ2-7; clone size: .; V gene: TRBV5-4; D gene: .; CDR3 protein: CASSPDSSYEQYF; CDR3 DNA: TGTGCCAGCAGCCCCGACAGCTCCTACGAGCAGTACTTC
J gene: TRBJ2-7; clone size: .; V gene: TRBV7-9; D gene: .; CDR3 protein: CASSLTQGPYEQYF; CDR3 DNA: TGTGCCAGCAGCTTAACCCAGGGCCCCTACGAGCAGTACTTC
J gene: TRBJ2-3; clone size: .; V gene: TRBV7-9; D gene: .; CDR3 protein: CASSLTRDTQYF; CDR3 DNA: TGTGCCAGCAGCCTGACTCGAGATACGCAGTATTTT
J gene: TRBJ2-1; clone size: .; V gene: TRBV7-9; D gene: .; CDR3 protein: CASSLSYGLADNEQFF; CDR3 DNA: TGTGCCAGCAGCTTATCCTACGGTCTGGCAGACAATGAGCAGTTCTTC
J gene: TRBJ2-7; clone size: once; V gene: TRBV4-3; D gene: TRBD2; CDR3 protein: CASSPGLAVIYEQYF; CDR3 DNA: TGCGCCAGCAGCCCCGGACTAGCGGTAATCTACGAGCAGTACTTC
J gene: TRBJ2-1; clone size: .; V gene: TRBV5-1; D gene: .; CDR3 protein: CASSLTGLVAYNEQFF; CDR3 DNA: TGCGCCAGCAGCTTGACCGGACTCGTGGCCTACAATGAGCAGTTCTTC
J gene: TRBJ2-3; clone size: .; V gene: TRBV9; D gene: TRBD2; CDR3 protein: CASSLGLAGVLNTDTQYF; CDR3 DNA: TGTGCCAGCAGCTTGGGACTAGCGGGAGTGCTGAACACAGATACGCAGTATTTT
J gene: TRBJ1-1; clone size: .; V gene: TRBV29-1; D gene: .; CDR3 protein: CSAEGGEDTEAFF; CDR3 DNA: TGCAGCGCCGAAGGGGGGGAGGACACTGAAGCTTTCTTT
J gene: TRBJ1-1; clone size: .; V gene: TRBV7-2; D gene: TRBD1; CDR3 protein: CASSWDSTHTEAFF; CDR3 DNA: TGTGCCAGCAGCTGGGACAGCACTCACACTGAAGCTTTCTTT
J gene: TRBJ2-7; clone size: .; V gene: TRBV13; D gene: TRBD1; CDR3 protein: CASSWPGTGGAHEQYF; CDR3 DNA: TGTGCCAGCAGCTGGCCCGGGACAGGGGGCGCCCACGAGCAGTACTTC
J gene: TRBJ2-2; clone size: .; V gene: TRBV4-3; D gene: TRBD2; CDR3 protein: CASSHWTSGRTGELFF; CDR3 DNA: TGCGCCAGCAGCCACTGGACTAGCGGGAGGACCGGGGAGCTGTTTTTT